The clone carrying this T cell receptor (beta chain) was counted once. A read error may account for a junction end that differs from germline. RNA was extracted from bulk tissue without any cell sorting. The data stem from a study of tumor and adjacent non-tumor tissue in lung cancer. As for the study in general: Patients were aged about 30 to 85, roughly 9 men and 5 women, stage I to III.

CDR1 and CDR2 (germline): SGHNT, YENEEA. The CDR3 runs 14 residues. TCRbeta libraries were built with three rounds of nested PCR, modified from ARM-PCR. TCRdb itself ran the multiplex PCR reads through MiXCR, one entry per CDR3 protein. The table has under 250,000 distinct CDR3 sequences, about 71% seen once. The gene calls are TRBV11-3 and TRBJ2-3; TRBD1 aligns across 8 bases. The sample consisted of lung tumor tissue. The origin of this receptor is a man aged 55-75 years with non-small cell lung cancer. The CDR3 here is CASSPTGGSDTLYF. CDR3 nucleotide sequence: TGTGCCAGCAGCCCCACAGGGGGATCGGATACGCTGTATTTT.